Sequencing of this TCR beta chain was carried out in a study of cytomegalovirus exposure and HLA in healthy donors listed by TCRdb under 2017. General notes on the study: According to an earlier analysis of several hundred of the donors, about 180 million T cells yielded some 110 million unique TCR beta sequences and more than 250 Gb of sequence data. An early release covering roughly 600 HLA-typed donors comprised around 300 gigabases of sequencing data and around 80 million unique TCR sequences. The genetic ancestry cluster associated with self-reported Caucasian donors included 81% of the roughly 400 genotyped donors. The study was designed to test whether signatures of past pathogen exposure could be identified by cataloging public T cell receptors. The T cell repertoires of several hundred subjects were profiled by immunosequencing and related to cytomegalovirus serostatus. Along with the roughly 670-subject first cohort, a separate validation cohort of around 120 different subjects was used. High-throughput TCR immunosequencing, statistical association of individual TCRs with disease status, and machine learning were combined to predict cytomegalovirus infection status. In a later analysis, previously published TCR beta repertoires from some 640 donors were re-analyzed and high-resolution HLA genotyping was added so that TCR occurrence patterns could be studied. Rather than drawing on any new phenotypic data, the later analysis identified candidate immune exposures from TCR beta sequences and the way those sequences occurred across donors. An earlier analysis of 500 to 750 of the donors applied high-throughput TCR beta sequencing to assess whether each TCR beta V gene segment acted as functional or pseudogenic. Donor age, sex, ethnicity and CMV serostatus were compiled alongside the repertoire data. A later genetic analysis took genome-wide SNP genotypes for about three fifths of the 666 donors and used that subset as a discovery cohort. All discovery cohort repertoires had been generated using a single sequencing platform. HLA typing covered class I and class II loci at four-digit resolution. The number of typed donors differed by locus: roughly 620-630 for A, B, C, DRB1 and DQB1; 500 to 550 for DQA1; 606 for DPA1; and around 490 for DPB1. Because of strong linkage in the cohort, four or five DR-DQ haplotypes were treated as single units for association and clustering. Among 398 genotyped donors of the cohort, an average of about 240,000 unique TCR beta nucleotide sequences were sequenced per donor, roughly 18% of them non-productive. The investigation overall reported the following: A few of the identified cytomegalovirus-associated TCR beta chains were confirmed in vitro to be specific for cytomegalovirus antigens. Immune exposure information for the cohort was limited to CMV serostatus. Linkage disequilibrium might explain the correlated functional status among segregating V segments, but an unknown experimental factor could not be ruled out. V-gene and J-gene trimming of TCR beta chains was associated with a missense DCLRE1C variant in a later genetic analysis, and the association was replicated in an independent cohort. The study listed 150 to 200 TCR beta chains as associated with cytomegalovirus. In this cohort, only TCR beta chains were sequenced, and detectable features were limited by the absence of alpha or paired-chain data. Assigning TCR associations to individual alleles was difficult when HLA alleles, especially DR and DQ, strongly co-occurred. Because HLA typing was missing for some donors at each locus, association tests included only the typed subset. Some IMGT-functional V segments, including TRBV6-2 and TRBV6-3, could not be distinguished by the 87-base-pair reads and were therefore excluded. Specific HLA alleles were associated with 16,951 TCR beta sequences at a false discovery rate of 0.05 in a later analysis. In a later analysis, TCR association rates were found to vary across HLA loci, with the most associated TCRs seen for DRB1 alleles and the fewest for HLA-C alleles. Broadly in line with IMGT annotations, most TCR beta V segments showed up in productive rearrangements about 87% or about 30% of the time in an earlier analysis of a few hundred of the donors. In a later analysis, several top co-occurrence clusters were reported to appear linked to parvovirus B19, influenza, CMV and Epstein-Barr virus. In a later genetic analysis, fewer N-insertions in productive TCRs were reported among donors in an Asian-associated ancestry cluster than the approximately 670-donor mean. While some public TCRs were present in many individuals, most TCR sequences turned up only very rarely across donors. Compared with equally common non-associated chains, HLA-associated TCR beta chains in a later analysis were more clonally expanded and had lower generation probabilities. The authors suggested that the approach could potentially be extended to other disease states and immunological phenotypes. A cluster of highly shared sequence variants was judged likely to be a technical artifact of the sequencing pipeline. The earlier analysis of 450 to 700 of the donors excluded fewer than 20 rarely observed V segments, including chromosome 9 orphons, because counts were too low. A further reported finding was that TCR beta sequences accurately predicted the HLA-A and HLA-B alleles for most subjects in the first cohort. According to a later analysis, most CMV-associated TCR beta chains appeared to be HLA-restricted, and the HLA associations seemed to be driven largely by CMV exposure. Cytomegalovirus status was reported to be diagnosed by the classifier with high specificity and sensitivity in both the original and validation cohorts. Presence/absence analyses assumed roughly uniform sequencing depth across donors, an assumption that may not hold.

The cohort was made up of roughly 670 healthy bone marrow donors. All cohort members were sampled while nominally healthy, although unrecorded immune exposures were likely present. The donor was CMV seropositive and belonged to the group of around 300 seropositive cohort members. A peripheral blood sample was provided by each donor, and peripheral blood mononuclear cells were used for TCR beta sequencing. Genomic DNA was extracted from the blood cell samples with the Qiagen DNeasy Blood Extraction Kit. Library creation used the immunoSEQ multiplex PCR assay. The multiplex PCR relied on a mix of 60 forward primers for TCR Vbeta segments and 13 reverse primers for TCR Jbeta segments. The CDR3 region of rearranged TCR beta genes was amplified from genomic DNA with a multiplex PCR assay. On the Illumina HiSeq System, the amplified TCR beta libraries were sequenced as 87-base-pair reads. The original methods were these. A later analysis tallied about 77 million unique TCR beta chains across the approximately 670 repertoires, and approximately 12 million of those chains were shared by two or more donors. A nearest-neighbor algorithm error-corrected the raw reads and collapsed the reads into unique sequences, merging closely related sequences to remove PCR and sequencing errors. CDR3 sequences were aligned to IMGT reference sequences to assign V, D and J gene segments. For a sequence to be retained, a match of at least six nucleotides to both a V gene segment and a J gene segment was required. A rearrangement was called productive if the CDR3 had no stop codons and remained in frame with V and J, and every other rearrangement was called non-productive. CDR3 was defined according to IMGT convention as the region running from the second conserved V-encoded cysteine to the conserved J-encoded phenylalanine. In an earlier analysis of some 550 of the donors, sequences lacking an unambiguous match to a single V gene segment were excluded. In an earlier analysis of a few hundred of the donors, V segments were called functional above 56.7% productive rearrangements and were called segregating when the between-donor standard deviation exceeded 5%. A statistical classification framework was developed to diagnose cytomegalovirus status using the catalog of TCR beta chain sequences. In a later analysis, V and J genes were assigned by comparing TCR nucleotide sequences against IMGT/GENE-DB human TR gene sequences. In a later analysis, CDR3 sequences and most-parsimonious VDJ recombination scenarios were assigned using the TCRdist pipeline. In a later analysis, each TCR beta chain was defined by its CDR3 amino acid sequence together with its V-gene family, and reads lacking a unique V-gene family were excluded. To address suspected cross-contamination and a sequencing artifact, a later analysis removed 592 highly shared, low-generation-probability nucleotide sequences. A later analysis calculated a clonal expansion index for each public chain from normalized within-repertoire ranks of inferred template counts. In a later analysis, generation probabilities were computed with a VDJ recombination model fitted to out-of-frame rearrangements, and the resulting probabilities were checked against IGoR. A later analysis scored TCR-TCR, TCR-HLA and TCR-CMV co-occurrence with hypergeometric tests, applying a repertoire-size bias correction to TCR pairs. To estimate false discovery rates, a later analysis permuted the HLA or CMV assignments 20 times. In a later analysis, co-occurring TCRs were grouped with DBSCAN, and TCRdist sequence similarity was added when clustering was performed within HLA-allele-positive subsets. Co-occurrence clustering excluded repertoires with fewer than 30,000 or more than 120,000 public chains, plus five with anomalous nucleotide sharing. In its TCRdb copy, this immuneACCESS table keeps in-frame sequences only and misses some clones. Where compared with another copy, unresolved V genes explain less than half of these, and the others have no known cause. From that table come the V and J calls and clone size; the DNA was used to work out D and trimming. This sample is represented by 95,000 to 110,000 clones; over 70% of them were singletons. Roughly 4% of the sample rests with the top ten.

The CDR3, from cysteine to phenylalanine, totals 14 residues. The sequence is cut down to CDR3 DNA, 42 bases in frame from base 1. According to the germline V gene (reference sequence), CDR1 reads SEHNR and CDR2 reads FQNEAQ. Trimming takes 5 bases off V and 8 bases off J; junction bases not matched to a gene: 6. In the case of this clone: Its antigen is unknown. Base qualities are not provided; no much larger clone lies one nucleotide away.

The sequencing sample was made of PBMCs. This sequence was found in a man between 50 and 59 years old in good health and CMV-seropositive. Here the chain combines TRBV7-9 and TRBJ1-6; 7 bases in the middle match TRBD1. Here is the DNA: TGTGCCAGCAGCCCATGGACAGGCGATTCACCCCTCCACTTT. Its amino acids are CASSPWTGDSPLHF.